Described below is a single T cell receptor beta chain sequence and its context. This CDR3 contains 13 residues. V gave up 0 bases and J gave up 6 bases, with 6 bases separating them. The protocol was immunoSEQ multiplex PCR, while the TCRdb copy is restricted to in-frame clones and leaves out a portion. The sample contains around 55,000 clones, over 80% of which appear only once. These data belong to a study of blood T cell repertoires in COVID-19. Study details: PBMCs, B-cell-depleted T cells, or T cells provided the cDNA or gDNA that made up the material.

The V call is TRBV12-3 or TRBV12-4, the J call TRBJ1-5; D gene uncertain. The source is a man aged 35-49 years with COVID-19, enrolled during active disease. Sequencing input: peripheral blood. CDR3 amino acids: CASSLAPGQPQHF. The CDR3 DNA reads as TGTGCCAGCAGTTTAGCGCCCGGTCAGCCCCAGCATTTT.